This T cell receptor beta chain emerged from a study of blood T cells in healthy people across ages. Germline-derived CDR1 and CDR2 are SGHRS and YFSETQ. V was clipped by 0 bases and J by 9 bases; unmatched bases: 8. The CDR3 contains 15 residues. With a J-beta primer mix and a sample-barcoded 5' primer, a second PCR ran roughly 7 to 11 cycles. MiXCR, run by TCRdb on the 5' RACE reads, gives a single entry per CDR3 protein. The sample records about 1.1 million distinct CDR3 sequences, under 40% being singletons. The clonotype was recovered from a man between 18 and 29 years old in good health. The sequenced sample was blood. This chain connects TRBV5-1 to TRBJ2-1, with 8 nucleotides matching TRBD1. The CDR3 nucleotides read TGCGCCAGCAGCTTGGATGGACAGGGTGGTAGTGAGCAGTTCTTC. Its translation: CASSLDGQGGSEQFF.